This TCR beta chain was documented in a study of cytomegalovirus exposure and HLA in healthy donors. As for the study in general: It was reported in a later analysis that the same platform had been used for the roughly 130 validation repertoires as for the roughly 670 first-cohort repertoires.

Points from the study as a whole: Under in vitro conditions, three CMV-associated chains were confirmed as specific for CMV antigens.

TCRdb keeps only in-frame clones here, not all; method: immunoSEQ multiplex PCR. The sample has around 140,000 clones, about nine tenths seen once. Of note for this clone: Its specificity is not known.

Germline values: CDR1 SGHRS, CDR2 YFSETQ. Trimming stripped 0 bases from V and 3 bases from J, with 10 bases between. This CDR3 has 15 amino acids. The specimen sequenced was PBMCs. The rearrangement links TRBV5-1 to TRBJ1-5; D is ambiguous. This TCR came from a young man in good health and CMV-seropositive. The CDR3 loop reads CASSLAPGSNQPQHF. CDR3 nucleotides: TGCGCCAGCAGCTTGGCCCCGGGGTCCAATCAGCCCCAGCATTTT. The full variable domain, rest sourced from reference TRBV5-1 and TRBJ1-5, is KAGVTQTPRYLIKTRGQQVTLSCSPISGHRSVSWYQQTPGQGLQFLFEYFSETQRNKGNFPGRFSGRQFSNSRSEMNVSTLELGDSALYLCASSLAPGSNQPQHFGDGTRLSIL.